A selection of T cell receptor beta chains follows, all from one sample in a study of cytomegalovirus exposure and HLA in healthy donors. TCRdb's copy holds only in-frame clones and misses some; the assay was immunoSEQ multiplex PCR. The data hold roughly 190,000 clones, with 80% observed a single time. Source material: PBMCs. The receptors shown here come from a woman aged 40 to 50 in good health and CMV-seronegative. Both conserved end residues are part of each CDR3. Each record gives: J gene, D gene, V gene, clone size, CDR3 protein, CDR3 DNA. A D gene is named only where the DNA matches it firmly. Clone size is not always given. Where it is, it says once, few, many or a class for expanded clones.

j_call: TRBJ2-2
d_call: NA
v_call: TRBV6-5
clone_size: NA
cdr3_aa: CASSYTGLTNTGELFF
cdr3_nt: TGTGCCAGCAGTTACACGGGACTTACGAACACCGGGGAGCTGTTTTTT

j_call: TRBJ1-3
d_call: NA
v_call: TRBV5-6
clone_size: NA
cdr3_aa: CASSLDSSGNTIYF
cdr3_nt: TGTGCCAGCAGCTTGGACAGCTCTGGAAACACCATATATTTT

j_call: TRBJ1-1
d_call: TRBD1
v_call: TRBV5-1
clone_size: NA
cdr3_aa: CASRVGPGTGSNTEAFF
cdr3_nt: TGCGCCAGCAGGGTGGGTCCCGGGACAGGGTCGAACACTGAAGCTTTCTTT

j_call: TRBJ2-7
d_call: TRBD2
v_call: TRBV27
clone_size: NA
cdr3_aa: CASSPPGLAGSYEQYF
cdr3_nt: TGTGCCAGCAGTCCGCCGGGACTAGCGGGCTCCTACGAGCAGTACTTC

j_call: TRBJ1-5
d_call: NA
v_call: TRBV21-1
clone_size: NA
cdr3_aa: CASSFGISSGPQHF
cdr3_nt: TGTGCCAGCAGTTTCGGGATTTCCAGTGGGCCCCAGCATTTT

j_call: TRBJ1-4
d_call: TRBD1
v_call: TRBV15
clone_size: NA
cdr3_aa: CATSPRTGTAEKLFF
cdr3_nt: TGTGCCACCAGCCCACGGACAGGGACTGCTGAAAAACTGTTTTTT

j_call: TRBJ2-3
d_call: NA
v_call: TRBV29-1
clone_size: NA
cdr3_aa: CSVEGPRSVNTQYF
cdr3_nt: TGCAGCGTTGAAGGCCCCCGGAGTGTGAATACGCAGTATTTT

j_call: TRBJ2-2
d_call: TRBD2
v_call: TRBV5-6
clone_size: NA
cdr3_aa: CASSFSAGGPPGELFF
cdr3_nt: TGTGCCAGCAGCTTCTCGGCGGGAGGGCCTCCCGGGGAGCTGTTTTTT

j_call: TRBJ1-2
d_call: TRBD1
v_call: TRBV28
clone_size: NA
cdr3_aa: CASSLRPTGGYGYTF
cdr3_nt: TGTGCCAGCAGTTTACGCCCAACAGGGGGCTATGGCTACACCTTC

j_call: TRBJ2-1
d_call: TRBD2
v_call: TRBV9
clone_size: few
cdr3_aa: CASSSTSYSGTFYNEQFF
cdr3_nt: TGTGCCAGCAGCTCGACGAGCTATAGCGGGACCTTCTACAATGAGCAGTTCTTC

j_call: TRBJ2-4
d_call: TRBD1
v_call: TRBV18
clone_size: NA
cdr3_aa: CASSADRDIQYF
cdr3_nt: TGTGCCAGCTCAGCGGACAGGGACATTCAGTACTTC

j_call: TRBJ1-2
d_call: NA
v_call: TRBV7-2
clone_size: NA
cdr3_aa: CASSLNNRGDSYGYTF
cdr3_nt: TGTGCCAGCAGCTTAAATAATCGGGGGGACTCTTATGGCTACACCTTC

j_call: TRBJ2-2
d_call: NA
v_call: TRBV10-3
clone_size: NA
cdr3_aa: CAISDTGFTGELFF
cdr3_nt: TGTGCCATCAGTGACACAGGGTTCACCGGGGAGCTGTTTTTT

j_call: TRBJ2-3
d_call: NA
v_call: TRBV2
clone_size: NA
cdr3_aa: CASSDLSSTDTQYF
cdr3_nt: TGTGCCAGCAGTGACTTGTCTAGCACAGATACGCAGTATTTT

j_call: TRBJ1-1
d_call: NA
v_call: TRBV6-4
clone_size: few
cdr3_aa: CASSEASGGTEAFF
cdr3_nt: TGTGCCAGCAGTGAGGCTTCGGGGGGTACTGAAGCTTTCTTT

j_call: TRBJ2-4
d_call: NA
v_call: TRBV9
clone_size: NA
cdr3_aa: CASSVGGGTGINIQYF
cdr3_nt: TGTGCCAGCAGCGTCGGGGGAGGGACAGGTATAAACATTCAGTACTTC

j_call: TRBJ2-1
d_call: TRBD2
v_call: TRBV11-2
clone_size: few
cdr3_aa: CASSYRLAAHNEQFF
cdr3_nt: TGTGCCAGCAGCTACCGACTAGCTGCTCACAATGAGCAGTTCTTC

j_call: TRBJ2-2
d_call: TRBD2
v_call: TRBV10-3
clone_size: NA
cdr3_aa: CAIGGSTSVNTGELFF
cdr3_nt: TGTGCCATCGGGGGCTCGACTAGCGTGAACACCGGGGAGCTGTTTTTT

j_call: TRBJ2-5
d_call: TRBD2
v_call: TRBV5-1
clone_size: NA
cdr3_aa: CASKAFYGLADQETQYF
cdr3_nt: TGCGCCAGCAAAGCCTTTTATGGACTAGCAGATCAAGAGACCCAGTACTTC

j_call: TRBJ1-3
d_call: NA
v_call: TRBV5-1
clone_size: NA
cdr3_aa: CASSSGSSGNTIYF
cdr3_nt: TGCGCCAGCAGCTCGGGGAGTTCTGGAAACACCATATATTTT

j_call: TRBJ2-1
d_call: TRBD2
v_call: TRBV18
clone_size: NA
cdr3_aa: CASSRTSGRPYNEQFF
cdr3_nt: TGTGCCAGCTCCCGGACTAGCGGGAGGCCGTACAATGAGCAGTTCTTC

j_call: TRBJ2-2
d_call: TRBD2
v_call: TRBV7-9
clone_size: once
cdr3_aa: CASSISGRVYTGELFF
cdr3_nt: TGTGCCAGCAGCATTAGCGGGAGGGTTTACACCGGGGAGCTGTTTTTT

j_call: TRBJ1-5
d_call: TRBD1
v_call: TRBV29-1
clone_size: NA
cdr3_aa: CSVRLQGQGLGPQHF
cdr3_nt: TGCAGCGTTCGCTTACAGGGACAGGGGCTCGGGCCCCAGCATTTT

j_call: TRBJ1-6
d_call: NA
v_call: TRBV18
clone_size: once
cdr3_aa: CASSPEEKGVLGGDNSPLHF
cdr3_nt: TGTGCCAGCTCACCGGAAGAAAAAGGCGTCCTGGGGGGAGATAATTCACCCCTCCACTTT

j_call: TRBJ1-1
d_call: NA
v_call: TRBV5-8
clone_size: NA
cdr3_aa: CASRPRGRTEAFF
cdr3_nt: TGTGCCAGCCGCCCCCGAGGGCGGACTGAAGCTTTCTTT

j_call: TRBJ2-7
d_call: NA
v_call: TRBV5-1
clone_size: NA
cdr3_aa: CASSAAGGLSDEQYF
cdr3_nt: TGCGCCAGCAGCGCGGCAGGCGGGCTAAGCGACGAGCAGTACTTC

j_call: TRBJ1-2
d_call: TRBD1
v_call: TRBV6-1
clone_size: NA
cdr3_aa: CASSRQGDGYTF
cdr3_nt: TGTGCCAGCAGCCGACAGGGGGATGGCTACACCTTC

j_call: TRBJ2-2
d_call: NA
v_call: TRBV27
clone_size: NA
cdr3_aa: CASRPLFETRNTGELFF
cdr3_nt: TGTGCCAGCAGACCCTTGTTTGAGACTAGAAACACCGGGGAGCTGTTTTTT

j_call: TRBJ2-1
d_call: NA
v_call: TRBV4-1
clone_size: NA
cdr3_aa: CASSQDPISEQFF
cdr3_nt: TGCGCCAGCAGCCAAGACCCAATTAGTGAGCAGTTCTTC

j_call: TRBJ2-7
d_call: NA
v_call: TRBV7-9
clone_size: NA
cdr3_aa: CASSSEVSYEQYF
cdr3_nt: TGCGCCAGCAGCTCTGAGGTCTCCTACGAGCAGTACTTC

j_call: TRBJ2-7
d_call: TRBD2
v_call: TRBV14
clone_size: NA
cdr3_aa: CASSRWTSGRQEQYF
cdr3_nt: TGTGCCAGCAGCCGTTGGACTAGCGGGAGGCAAGAGCAGTACTTC

j_call: TRBJ1-4
d_call: NA
v_call: TRBV5-1
clone_size: NA
cdr3_aa: CASSLGETGSSKLFF
cdr3_nt: TGCGCCAGCAGCTTGGGGGAGACAGGTTCATCAAAACTGTTTTTT

j_call: TRBJ2-1
d_call: TRBD2
v_call: TRBV5-6
clone_size: NA
cdr3_aa: CASSDGTSGRPHEQFF
cdr3_nt: TGTGCCAGCAGCGATGGGACTAGCGGGAGACCCCATGAGCAGTTCTTC

j_call: TRBJ1-1
d_call: NA
v_call: TRBV7-9
clone_size: NA
cdr3_aa: CASSFNAGNTEAFF
cdr3_nt: TGTGCCAGCAGCTTTAACGCCGGGAACACTGAAGCTTTCTTT

j_call: TRBJ2-7
d_call: NA
v_call: TRBV27
clone_size: NA
cdr3_aa: CASRGTYEQYF
cdr3_nt: TGTGCCAGCAGGGGCACATACGAGCAGTACTTC

j_call: TRBJ2-5
d_call: NA
v_call: TRBV27
clone_size: NA
cdr3_aa: CASSPDSRGTQYF
cdr3_nt: TGTGCCAGCAGTCCGGACTCCAGGGGGACCCAGTACTTC

j_call: TRBJ2-2
d_call: NA
v_call: TRBV29-1
clone_size: NA
cdr3_aa: CSVDRGGTGELFF
cdr3_nt: TGCAGCGTTGACAGGGGAGGGACCGGGGAGCTGTTTTTT

j_call: TRBJ2-5
d_call: TRBD2
v_call: TRBV5-4
clone_size: NA
cdr3_aa: CASSPGLAGEGETQYF
cdr3_nt: TGTGCCAGCAGCCCCGGACTAGCGGGAGAGGGAGAGACCCAGTACTTC

j_call: TRBJ2-7
d_call: TRBD1
v_call: TRBV25-1
clone_size: few
cdr3_aa: CASSVRDRGAYEQYF
cdr3_nt: TGTGCCAGCAGTGTCCGGGACAGGGGGGCCTACGAGCAGTACTTC

j_call: TRBJ1-5
d_call: TRBD1
v_call: TRBV30
clone_size: NA
cdr3_aa: CAWSAGTDTQPQHF
cdr3_nt: TGTGCCTGGAGTGCTGGGACAGATACTCAGCCCCAGCATTTT

j_call: TRBJ1-1
d_call: NA
v_call: TRBV5-4
clone_size: NA
cdr3_aa: CASSPAAGAMTEAFF
cdr3_nt: TGTGCCAGCAGCCCTGCAGCGGGGGCCATGACTGAAGCTTTCTTT

j_call: TRBJ2-1
d_call: TRBD2
v_call: TRBV28
clone_size: NA
cdr3_aa: CASRGGSFDEQFF
cdr3_nt: TGTGCCAGCAGGGGCGGGAGTTTCGATGAGCAGTTCTTC

j_call: TRBJ2-7
d_call: TRBD2
v_call: TRBV6-1
clone_size: few
cdr3_aa: CASSEALPGLAGEGYEQYF
cdr3_nt: TGTGCCAGCAGTGAAGCGCTACCGGGACTAGCGGGAGAGGGGTACGAGCAGTACTTC

j_call: TRBJ2-7
d_call: TRBD1
v_call: TRBV28
clone_size: NA
cdr3_aa: CASSLGDRSYEQYF
cdr3_nt: TGTGCCAGCAGCCTCGGGGACAGGTCCTACGAGCAGTACTTC

j_call: TRBJ1-2
d_call: NA
v_call: TRBV2
clone_size: NA
cdr3_aa: CASSDIPRGGYTF
cdr3_nt: TGTGCCAGCAGTGATATTCCTCGGGGGGGCTACACCTTC

j_call: TRBJ1-5
d_call: NA
v_call: TRBV19
clone_size: NA
cdr3_aa: CASSIYKGPLQGKPQHF
cdr3_nt: TGTGCCAGTAGTATATATAAGGGGCCCTTACAGGGTAAGCCCCAGCATTTT

j_call: TRBJ2-7
d_call: TRBD1
v_call: TRBV18
clone_size: NA
cdr3_aa: CASSPSYRGPYEQYF
cdr3_nt: TGTGCCAGCTCACCTTCGTACAGGGGGCCCTACGAGCAGTACTTC

j_call: TRBJ1-1
d_call: NA
v_call: TRBV7-2
clone_size: NA
cdr3_aa: CASSLAGLSNTEAFF
cdr3_nt: TGTGCCAGCAGCTTAGCAGGACTCTCGAACACTGAAGCTTTCTTT

j_call: TRBJ2-5
d_call: TRBD1
v_call: TRBV6-1
clone_size: NA
cdr3_aa: CASSDGDRGAETQYF
cdr3_nt: TGTGCCAGCAGTGACGGGGACAGGGGTGCTGAGACCCAGTACTTC

j_call: TRBJ2-5
d_call: TRBD1
v_call: TRBV5-1
clone_size: NA
cdr3_aa: CASSPGQGSLFQETQYF
cdr3_nt: TGCGCCAGCAGCCCGGGACAGGGAAGCCTCTTCCAAGAGACCCAGTACTTC

j_call: TRBJ2-4
d_call: NA
v_call: TRBV28
clone_size: NA
cdr3_aa: CASSELGRGPTNIQYF
cdr3_nt: TGTGCCAGCAGTGAGCTCGGTCGAGGGCCGACAAACATTCAGTACTTC

j_call: TRBJ1-3
d_call: TRBD1
v_call: TRBV9
clone_size: NA
cdr3_aa: CASSPTTGNSGNTIYF
cdr3_nt: TGTGCCAGCAGCCCCACGACAGGGAACTCTGGAAACACCATATATTTT

j_call: TRBJ1-4
d_call: NA
v_call: TRBV25-1
clone_size: once
cdr3_aa: CASLRGFGEKLFF
cdr3_nt: TGTGCCAGTCTCCGGGGGTTTGGTGAAAAACTGTTTTTT

j_call: TRBJ2-1
d_call: NA
v_call: TRBV9
clone_size: few
cdr3_aa: CASSVDPVGGILNEQFF
cdr3_nt: TGTGCCAGCAGCGTAGACCCAGTAGGAGGGATTTTGAATGAGCAGTTCTTC

j_call: TRBJ2-3
d_call: NA
v_call: TRBV5-5
clone_size: NA
cdr3_aa: CASSVRRLEDTQYF
cdr3_nt: TGTGCCAGCAGCGTGCGACGACTGGAGGATACGCAGTATTTT